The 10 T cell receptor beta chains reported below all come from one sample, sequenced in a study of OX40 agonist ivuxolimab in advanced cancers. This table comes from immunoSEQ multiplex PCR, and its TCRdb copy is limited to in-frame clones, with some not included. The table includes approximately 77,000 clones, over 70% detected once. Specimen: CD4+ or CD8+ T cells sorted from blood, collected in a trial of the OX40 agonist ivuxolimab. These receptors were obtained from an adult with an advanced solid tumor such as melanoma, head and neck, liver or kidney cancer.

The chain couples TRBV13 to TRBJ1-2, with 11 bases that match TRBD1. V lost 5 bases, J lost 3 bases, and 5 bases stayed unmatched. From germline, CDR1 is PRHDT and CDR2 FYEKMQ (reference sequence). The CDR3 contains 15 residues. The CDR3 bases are TGTGCCAGCAGCCGGACAGGGGGCGTCGACTATGGCTACACCTTC. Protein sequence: CASSRTGGVDYGYTF.

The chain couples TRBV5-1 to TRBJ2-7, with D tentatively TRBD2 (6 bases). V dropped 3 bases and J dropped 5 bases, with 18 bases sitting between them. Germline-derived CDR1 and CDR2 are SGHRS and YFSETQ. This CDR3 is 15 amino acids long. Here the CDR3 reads CASSYSFGGRDEQYF. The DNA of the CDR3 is TGCGCCAGCAGCTACAGCTTCGGAGGGCGGGACGAGCAGTACTTC.

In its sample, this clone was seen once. The CDR3 nucleotides read TGTGCCAGCAGCTTCGAGAACACTGAAGCTTTCTTT. This sequence encodes CASSFENTEAFF. The chain is built from TRBV5-6 and TRBJ1-1; D ambiguous. Germline lookup yields CDR1 SGHDT and CDR2 YYEEEE. The CDR3 length is 12 residues. Trimming shortened V by 2 bases and J by 1 base, and 3 bases separated the two germline ends. Drawing the rest from reference TRBV5-6 and TRBJ1-1, the complete variable domain is DAGVTQSPTHLIKTRGQQVTLRCSPKSGHDTVSWYQQALGQGPQFIFQYYEEEERQRGNFPDRFSGHQFPNYSSELNVNALLLGDSALYLCASSFENTEAFFGQGTRLTVV.

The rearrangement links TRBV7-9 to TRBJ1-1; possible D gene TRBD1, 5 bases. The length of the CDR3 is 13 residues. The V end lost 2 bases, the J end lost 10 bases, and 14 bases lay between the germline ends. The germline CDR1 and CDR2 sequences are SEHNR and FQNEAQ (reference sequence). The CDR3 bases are TGTGCCAGCAGCTTAAGTGGGACCTGGGGAGCTTTCTTT. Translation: CASSLSGTWGAFF.

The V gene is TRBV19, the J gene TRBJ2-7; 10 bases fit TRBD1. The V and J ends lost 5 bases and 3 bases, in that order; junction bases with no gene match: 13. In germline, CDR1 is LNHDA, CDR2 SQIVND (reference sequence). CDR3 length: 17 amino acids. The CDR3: CASSVYTWDRGIYEQYF. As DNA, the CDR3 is TGTGCCAGTAGTGTTTATACTTGGGACAGGGGTATCTACGAGCAGTACTTC.

CDR3 loop: CASSQARLGTDTQYF. The CDR3 DNA is TGTGCCAGCTCACAGGCTCGATTGGGGACAGATACGCAGTATTTT. J is TRBJ2-3 and V is TRBV18; D is ambiguous. Trimming removed 4 bases at V and 3 bases at J, with 14 bases between. This CDR3 contains 15 residues. Germline lookup yields CDR1 KGHSH and CDR2 LQKENI.

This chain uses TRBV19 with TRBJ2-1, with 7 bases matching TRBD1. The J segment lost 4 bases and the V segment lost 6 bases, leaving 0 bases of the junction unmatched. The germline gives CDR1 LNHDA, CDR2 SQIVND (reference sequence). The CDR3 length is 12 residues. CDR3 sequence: CASRQGYNEQFF. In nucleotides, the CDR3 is TGTGCCAGTAGACAGGGGTACAATGAGCAGTTCTTC.

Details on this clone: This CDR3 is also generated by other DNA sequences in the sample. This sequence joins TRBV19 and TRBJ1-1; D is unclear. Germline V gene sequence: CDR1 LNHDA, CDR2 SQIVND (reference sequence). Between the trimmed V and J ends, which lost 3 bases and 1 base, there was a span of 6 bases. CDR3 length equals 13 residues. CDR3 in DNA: TGTGCCAGTAGTATTACAGCGAACACTGAAGCTTTCTTT. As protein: CASSITANTEAFF.

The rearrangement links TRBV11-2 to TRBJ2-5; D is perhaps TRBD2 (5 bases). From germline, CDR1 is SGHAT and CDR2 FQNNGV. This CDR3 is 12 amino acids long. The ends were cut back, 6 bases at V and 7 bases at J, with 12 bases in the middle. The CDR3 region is CASRKLEGTQYF. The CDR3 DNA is TGTGCCAGCAGAAAACTCGAGGGGACCCAGTACTTC.

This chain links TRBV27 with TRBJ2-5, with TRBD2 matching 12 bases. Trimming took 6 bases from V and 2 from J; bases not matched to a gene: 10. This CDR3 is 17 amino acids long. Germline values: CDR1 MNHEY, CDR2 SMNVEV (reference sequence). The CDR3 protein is CASSPWASGGGQETQYF. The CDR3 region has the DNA TGTGCCAGCAGCCCGTGGGCTAGCGGGGGGGGGCAAGAGACCCAGTACTTC.